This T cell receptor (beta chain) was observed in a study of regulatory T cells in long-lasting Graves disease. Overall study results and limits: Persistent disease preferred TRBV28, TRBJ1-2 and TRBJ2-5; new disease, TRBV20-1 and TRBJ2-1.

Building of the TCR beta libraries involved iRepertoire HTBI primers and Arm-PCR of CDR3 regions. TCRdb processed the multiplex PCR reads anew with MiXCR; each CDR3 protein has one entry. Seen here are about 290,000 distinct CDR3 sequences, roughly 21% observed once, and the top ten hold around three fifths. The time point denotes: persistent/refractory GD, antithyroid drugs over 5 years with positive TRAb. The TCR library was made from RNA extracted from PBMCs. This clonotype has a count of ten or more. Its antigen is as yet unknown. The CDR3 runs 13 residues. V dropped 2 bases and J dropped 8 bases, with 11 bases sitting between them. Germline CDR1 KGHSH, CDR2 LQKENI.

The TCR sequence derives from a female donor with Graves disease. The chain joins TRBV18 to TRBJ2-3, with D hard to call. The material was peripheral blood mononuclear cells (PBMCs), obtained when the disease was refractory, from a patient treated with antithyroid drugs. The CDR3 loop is CASSPESGSTQYF. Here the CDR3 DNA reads TGTGCCAGCTCACCAGAAAGTGGGTCTACGCAGTATTTT.